These T cell receptor beta chains were read from a single sample in a study of vaccination effects on CD4 cells after COVID-19. TCRdb keeps only in-frame clones here, not all; method: immunoSEQ multiplex PCR. Altogether tens of thousands of clones are present, 60% to 75% being singletons, with the ten largest covering 1% to 1.5%. Their target antigens are unknown. The sequenced sample was CD4+ T cells from PBMCs cultured with HCoV-229E spike peptides, obtained after COVID-19 vaccination. The receptors originated from a human donor who received a COVID-19 vaccine. The CDR3 runs from the conserved cysteine through the conserved F or W. The order of the fields is clone size, V gene, J gene, D gene, CDR3 protein, CDR3 DNA. D genes are given only for firm matches. Not every row has a clone size; where given, it reads once, few, many or a size class.

.	TRBV7-2	TRBJ2-5	.	CASSLANGAQETQYF	TGTGCCAGCAGCTTAGCAAATGGAGCTCAAGAGACCCAGTACTTC
.	TRBV6-6	TRBJ1-2	.	CASIRDSGPYGYTF	TGTGCCAGCATACGGGACTCCGGACCCTATGGCTACACCTTC
.	TRBV5-6	TRBJ1-2	.	CASSLSNYGYTF	TGTGCCAGCAGCTTGTCGAACTATGGCTACACCTTC
.	TRBV3-1/TRBV3-2	TRBJ2-4	.	CASSQQIQGWEGIQYF	TGTGCCAGCAGCCAGCAGATACAGGGGTGGGAGGGCATTCAGTACTTC
.	TRBV5-4	TRBJ2-5	.	CASSLGRGEGETQYF	TGTGCCAGCAGCTTGGGGCGGGGAGAGGGGGAGACCCAGTACTTC
.	TRBV25-1	TRBJ2-4	.	CASSEFTDPQNIQYF	TGTGCCAGCAGTGAATTCACGGACCCCCAAAACATTCAGTACTTC
.	TRBV6-5	TRBJ2-3	TRBD1	CASSYSTGAHTDTQYF	TGTGCCAGCAGTTACTCGACAGGGGCCCACACAGATACGCAGTATTTT
.	TRBV6-1	TRBJ1-2	.	CASSGQELNYGYTF	TGTGCCAGCAGTGGACAGGAGTTAAACTATGGCTACACCTTC
.	TRBV30	TRBJ1-4	.	CAWDRPGEKLFF	TGTGCCTGGGACAGGCCAGGTGAAAAACTGTTTTTT
.	TRBV12-3/TRBV12-4	TRBJ1-1	.	CASSFTGFTEAFF	TGTGCCAGCAGTTTTACAGGGTTCACTGAAGCTTTCTTT
.	TRBV27	TRBJ1-4	.	CASSELTRPNEKLFF	TGTGCCAGCAGTGAGTTGACAAGGCCTAATGAAAAACTGTTTTTT
.	TRBV9	TRBJ1-5	.	CASSVGDVGVGQPQHF	TGTGCCAGCAGCGTAGGGGACGTCGGTGTTGGTCAGCCCCAGCATTTT
few	TRBV5-1	TRBJ2-2	TRBD1	CASSPIGQGGTGELFF	TGCGCCAGCAGCCCCATCGGACAGGGGGGCACCGGGGAGCTGTTTTTT
.	TRBV7-8	TRBJ1-4	.	CASSFDRYEKLFF	TGTGCCAGCAGCTTCGACAGATACGAAAAACTGTTTTTT
once	TRBV7-8	TRBJ1-1	.	CASSLVQNRLHTEAFF	TGTGCCAGCAGCTTAGTACAGAACAGATTACACACTGAAGCTTTCTTT
few	TRBV18	TRBJ1-5	.	CASSPGGNQPQHF	TGTGCCAGCTCACCAGGGGGCAATCAGCCCCAGCATTTT
.	TRBV3-1/TRBV3-2	TRBJ1-4	.	CASSQALNEKLFF	TGTGCCAGCAGCCAAGCTCTAAATGAAAAACTGTTTTTT
few	TRBV4-3	TRBJ1-5	TRBD1	CASSQYWAGGGNQPQHF	TGCGCCAGCAGCCAATATTGGGCAGGGGGTGGCAATCAGCCCCAGCATTTT
.	TRBV7-9	TRBJ2-5	TRBD1	CASSRTGVETQYF	TGTGCCAGCAGCCGAACAGGGGTAGAGACCCAGTACTTC
.	TRBV9	TRBJ2-5	.	CASGRTGRVETQYF	TGTGCCAGCGGAAGGACAGGGAGGGTTGAGACCCAGTACTTC
.	TRBV5-1	TRBJ1-1	.	CASSLLQGGTEAFF	TGCGCCAGCAGCTTGTTACAGGGAGGCACTGAAGCTTTCTTT
.	TRBV3-1/TRBV3-2	TRBJ1-5	.	CASSQEGIQPQHF	TGTGCCAGCAGCCAAGAAGGGATTCAGCCCCAGCATTTT
.	TRBV25-1	TRBJ1-5	.	CASSPLGGGGQPQHF	TGTGCCAGCAGTCCCCTGGGAGGGGGTGGACAGCCCCAGCATTTT
.	TRBV30	TRBJ1-3	.	CAWSEPGALNTIYF	TGTGCCTGGAGTGAGCCAGGGGCTCTAAACACCATATATTTT
.	TRBV11-2	TRBJ1-1	.	CVSSRNMNTEAFF	TGTGTCAGCAGCCGTAATATGAACACTGAAGCTTTCTTT
.	TRBV19	TRBJ1-2	.	CASSIQGTPRYGYTF	TGTGCCAGTAGTATTCAAGGCACCCCGAGGTATGGCTACACCTTC
.	TRBV27	TRBJ1-5	.	CASSSTLAGDQPQHF	TGTGCCAGCAGTTCGACCCTTGCTGGGGATCAGCCCCAGCATTTT
.	TRBV10-3	TRBJ1-4	.	CAISGQQGEKLFF	TGTGCCATCAGCGGACAGCAGGGGGAAAAACTGTTTTTT
.	TRBV5-1	TRBJ1-3	.	CASSFGSGSGNTIYF	TGCGCCAGCAGCTTTGGGTCAGGGTCCGGAAACACCATATATTTT
.	TRBV29-1	TRBJ1-1	TRBD1	CSGGQGRRMNTEAFF	TGCAGCGGGGGACAGGGGAGGAGAATGAACACTGAAGCTTTCTTT
.	TRBV5-1	TRBJ2-3	.	CASSLDPNRGGDTQYF	TGCGCCAGCAGCCTAGACCCTAACAGGGGAGGAGATACGCAGTATTTT
few	TRBV15	TRBJ2-6	.	CATSRDGALSSSGANVLTF	TGTGCCACCAGCAGAGATGGGGCCCTCAGCAGCTCTGGGGCCAACGTCCTGACTTTC
once	TRBV5-1	TRBJ1-1	.	CASRLTGLSTEAFF	TGCGCCAGCAGACTTACCGGGTTGAGCACTGAAGCTTTCTTT
.	TRBV12-3/TRBV12-4	TRBJ2-5	.	CASSFGRETQYF	TGTGCCAGCAGTTTCGGAAGGGAGACCCAGTACTTC
.	TRBV5-8	TRBJ2-3	.	CASSLKTASTDTQYF	TGTGCCAGCAGCCTAAAGACAGCTAGCACAGATACGCAGTATTTT
few	TRBV18	TRBJ1-4	.	CASSSRQYEKLFF	TGTGCCAGCTCAAGCCGACAGTATGAAAAACTGTTTTTT
once	TRBV24-1	TRBJ2-1	TRBD1	CATSGDRGNNEQFF	TGTGCCACCAGTGGCGACAGGGGTAACAATGAGCAGTTCTTC
few	TRBV9	TRBJ2-1	.	CASSVGATPTYNEQFF	TGTGCCAGCAGCGTAGGGGCGACGCCTACCTACAATGAGCAGTTCTTC
.	TRBV6-1	TRBJ1-2	.	CASSEPGQNYGYTF	TGTGCCAGCAGTGAACCAGGACAGAACTATGGCTACACCTTC
.	TRBV5-4	TRBJ2-5	.	CASSANSGVQETQYF	TGTGCCAGCAGCGCGAATTCGGGGGTACAAGAGACCCAGTACTTC
.	TRBV6-2/TRBV6-3	TRBJ1-5	.	CASSYSTVNQPQHF	TGTGCCAGCAGTTACTCGACCGTTAATCAGCCCCAGCATTTT
.	TRBV2	TRBJ1-5	.	CASSARGYQPQHF	TGTGCCAGCAGTGCCAGGGGATACCAGCCCCAGCATTTT
.	TRBV5-1	TRBJ2-5	.	CASSLQAEETQYF	TGCGCCAGCAGCTTGCAGGCGGAAGAGACCCAGTACTTC
.	TRBV7-3	TRBJ1-2	.	CASSLTGSTLTF	TGTGCCAGCAGCTTAACTGGATCTACTCTCACCTTC
.	TRBV29-1	TRBJ1-2	TRBD1	CSAEIGTGGYGYTF	TGCAGCGCAGAAATCGGGACAGGGGGATATGGCTACACCTTC
.	TRBV19	TRBJ2-5	.	CASSDSPSSGLQETQYF	TGTGCCAGTAGCGACTCACCGTCGTCCGGGTTACAAGAGACCCAGTACTTC
.	TRBV7-2	TRBJ1-1	.	CASRLTHSMNTEAFF	TGTGCCAGCAGATTGACACACAGCATGAACACTGAAGCTTTCTTT
few	TRBV5-6	TRBJ1-2	.	CASSQSQGLIGYTF	TGTGCCAGCAGCCAATCACAGGGTTTGATCGGCTACACCTTC
.	TRBV10-2	TRBJ1-1	.	CASKTVNTEAFF	TGCGCCAGCAAGACAGTGAACACTGAAGCTTTCTTT
.	TRBV18	TRBJ1-1	TRBD1	CASSPWTGRTEAFF	TGTGCCAGCTCACCATGGACAGGGAGGACTGAAGCTTTCTTT